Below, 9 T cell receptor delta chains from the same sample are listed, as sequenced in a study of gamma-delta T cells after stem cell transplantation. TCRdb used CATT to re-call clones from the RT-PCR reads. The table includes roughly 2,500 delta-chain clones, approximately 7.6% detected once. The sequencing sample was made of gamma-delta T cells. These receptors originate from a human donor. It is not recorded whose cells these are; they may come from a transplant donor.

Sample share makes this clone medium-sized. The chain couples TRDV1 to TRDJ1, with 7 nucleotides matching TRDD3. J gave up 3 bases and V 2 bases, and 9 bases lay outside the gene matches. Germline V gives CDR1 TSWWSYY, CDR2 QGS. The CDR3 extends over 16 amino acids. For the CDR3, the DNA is TGTGCTCTTGGGGAAAGGGGGGGATGGCAATCCGATAAACTCATCTTT. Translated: CALGERGGWQSDKLIF.

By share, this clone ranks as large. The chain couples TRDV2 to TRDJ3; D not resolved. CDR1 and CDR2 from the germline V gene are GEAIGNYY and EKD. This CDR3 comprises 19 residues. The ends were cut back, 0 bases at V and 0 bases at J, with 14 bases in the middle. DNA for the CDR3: TGTGCCTGTGACACCGTACAATTAAAGAGCTCCTGGGACACCCGACAGATGTTTTTC. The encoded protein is CACDTVQLKSSWDTRQMFF.

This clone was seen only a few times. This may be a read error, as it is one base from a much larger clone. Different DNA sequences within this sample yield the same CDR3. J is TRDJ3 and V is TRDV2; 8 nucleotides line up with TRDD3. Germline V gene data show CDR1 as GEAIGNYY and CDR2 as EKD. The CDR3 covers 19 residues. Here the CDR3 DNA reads TGTGCCTGCGACACCCTCCGGGGGATAACTGACTGGGACACCCGACAGATGTTTTTC. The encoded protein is CACDTLRGITDWDTRQMFF.

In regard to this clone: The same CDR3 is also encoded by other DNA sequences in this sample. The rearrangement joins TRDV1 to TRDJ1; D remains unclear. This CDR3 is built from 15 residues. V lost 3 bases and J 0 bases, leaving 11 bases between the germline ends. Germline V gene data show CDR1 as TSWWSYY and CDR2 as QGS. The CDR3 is CALGDSAGYTDKLIF. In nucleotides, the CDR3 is TGTGCTCTTGGGGACTCGGCGGGGTACACCGATAAACTCATCTTT.

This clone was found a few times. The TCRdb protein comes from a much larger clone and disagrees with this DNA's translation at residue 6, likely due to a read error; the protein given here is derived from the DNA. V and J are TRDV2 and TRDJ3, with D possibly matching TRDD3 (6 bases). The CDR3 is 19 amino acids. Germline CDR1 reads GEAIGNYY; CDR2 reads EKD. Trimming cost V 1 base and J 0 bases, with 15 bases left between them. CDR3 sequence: CACDTVGGSSSWDTRQMFF. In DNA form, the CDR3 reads TGTGCCTGTGACACGGTTGGGGGTTCGAGCTCCTGGGACACCCGACAGATGTTTTTC.

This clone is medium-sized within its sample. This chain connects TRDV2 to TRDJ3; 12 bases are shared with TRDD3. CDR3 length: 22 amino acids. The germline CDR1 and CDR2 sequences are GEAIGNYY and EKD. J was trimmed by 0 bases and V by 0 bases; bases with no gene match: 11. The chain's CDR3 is CACDTVRLGDTRSSWDTRQMFF. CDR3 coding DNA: TGTGCCTGTGACACCGTGAGACTGGGGGATACCCGAAGCTCCTGGGACACCCGACAGATGTTTTTC.

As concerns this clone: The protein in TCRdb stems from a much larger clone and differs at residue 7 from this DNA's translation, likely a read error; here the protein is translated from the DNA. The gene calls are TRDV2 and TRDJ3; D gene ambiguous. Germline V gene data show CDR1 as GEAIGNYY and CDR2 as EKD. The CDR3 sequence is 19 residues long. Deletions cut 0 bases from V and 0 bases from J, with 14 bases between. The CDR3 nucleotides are TGTGCCTGTGACACCGGTGAGTCCCTAGGCTCCTGGGACACCCGACAGATGTTTTTC. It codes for CACDTGESLGSWDTRQMFF.

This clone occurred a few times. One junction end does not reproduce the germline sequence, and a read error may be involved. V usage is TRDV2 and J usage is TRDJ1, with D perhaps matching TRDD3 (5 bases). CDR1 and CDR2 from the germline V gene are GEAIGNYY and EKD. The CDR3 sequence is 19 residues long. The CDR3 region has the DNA TGTGCCTGTGACACCTTACAAGGTGGGGTAACCATTTACACCGATAACCTCATCTTT. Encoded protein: CACDTLQGGVTIYTDNLIF.

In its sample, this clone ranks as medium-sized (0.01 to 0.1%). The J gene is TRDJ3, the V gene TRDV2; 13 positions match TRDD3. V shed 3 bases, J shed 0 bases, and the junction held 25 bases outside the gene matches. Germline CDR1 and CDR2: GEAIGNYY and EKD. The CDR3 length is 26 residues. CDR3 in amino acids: CACDAVLGDTGPNASPSSWDTRQMFF. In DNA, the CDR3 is TGTGCCTGTGACGCGGTACTGGGGGATACGGGCCCAAACGCGTCTCCAAGCTCCTGGGACACCCGACAGATGTTTTTC.